The text below deals with one TCR beta chain. The record originates from a study of blood T cells in healthy people across ages. The germline V gene has CDR1 SGDLS and CDR2 YYNGEE. With 7 bases removed from V and 0 bases from J, the gap between germline ends came to 7 bases. There are 12 residues in the CDR3. Alongside a J-beta primer mix, a sample-barcoded 5' primer served in a second PCR lasting about 6 to 11 cycles. TCRdb analysed the 5' RACE reads with MiXCR anew, one entry per CDR3 protein. The data contain about 780,000 distinct CDR3 sequences, around a quarter of them singletons. In addition, the sample was reused for a study of T cells of mothers and their children. That source reports: Input to cDNA synthesis comprised all extracted RNA, at a ratio of approximately 1.5 ug per 15 ul.

The sample consisted of blood. The TCR originated in a boy between 10 and 17 years old in good health. The rearrangement joins TRBV9 to TRBJ1-2, with D uncertain. The CDR3 sequence is CASEAANYGYTF. Written as DNA, the CDR3 is TGTGCCAGCGAAGCCGCTAACTATGGCTACACCTTC.